This T cell receptor (beta chain) stems from a study of shared clonotypes between healthy human individuals (dated by TCRdb to 2019 to 2021). Describing the broader study: Three men and a couple of women, aged 18 to 49 years, made up the cohort. For each donor, CD4 naive and CD4 memory were each given three plates, CD8 naive was given two plates, and CD8 memory was given one plate. Blood TCR repertoires of about five healthy adults were deeply sequenced to estimate repertoire size and the extent of clonotype sharing between individuals. To increase sequencing depth and limit assay-specific biases, different laboratories used diverse techniques to prepare libraries and sequence TCR repertoires. Each donor's leukapheresis produced roughly between roughly 0.85 and 9.5 billion PBMCs.

Using the deep immunoSEQ assay, TCR CDR3 regions were amplified from genomic DNA by multiplex PCR. Genomic DNA extracted from each cell subset was distributed evenly over all wells of several immunoSEQ 96-well plates, and each plate served as one replicate. Each replicate PCR for sorted subsets received around 200 ng genomic DNA, equal to about 30,000 T cell genomes. The purified libraries were quantified using a Qubit 3.0 fluorometer, sized with a Bioanalyzer 2100, and then quantified again using the KAPA Library Quantification kit. Each immunoSEQ 96-well plate was sequenced on its own single-read 150-cycle Illumina NextSeq 550 flow cell. The published analysis was carried out like this. Because only junctional sequences without quality scores were contained in the immunoSEQ output, filtering matching that applied to full-length reads could not be performed. To assign V/J genes and CDR3, sequences were annotated against IMGT germline references using PyIR, a Python wrapper for IgBLAST v1.9. Reads were filtered out if the reads had weak V/J assignments (E-value above 1e-6), no CDR3, stop codons, out-of-frame junctions, or ambiguous translated residues. V3J clonotypes were defined by identical inferred V gene, J gene, and CDR3 amino acid sequence. To compute the percentage overlap between repertoires, the number of shared unique clonotypes was divided by the size of the smaller repertoire. Repertoire richness was assessed with RTK rarefaction, the Chao1 estimator, and Recon v2.1 estimates of unobserved clonotypes. Generation probabilities for all TCRbeta clonotypes obtained by the gDNA method from several donors were computed using OLGA. TCRdb holds this immuneACCESS table with in-frame rearrangements only. Some clones are missing; in checked studies, unresolved V genes explain under half, and the rest has no known cause. Clone size and the V and J calls come from that table; the DNA yielded D and trimming. The sample table contains approximately 640,000 clones; only one count was recorded for about 90% of them. The ten largest clones add up to 34% of the sample.

Paper-wide results and their limitations: Based on pairwise subsampling, the degree of clonotype sharing among donors was expected to be affected by sequencing depth. Even with the large sequencing depth, rarefaction of the sorted-subset datasets indicated that sequencing was incomplete. When a handful of donors were compared, the shared fraction of clonotypes was about 5% for naive CD4, around 3.6% for naive CD8, 2% to 2.5% for memory CD4, and 0.4% for memory CD8. Compared with non-shared clonotypes, the clonotypes found in all four sorted-subset donors had higher generation probabilities. Larger estimated clonotype richness was generally found for naive subsets than for memory subsets. The small number of donors limited the genetic and exposure-history diversity represented. Sampling was restricted to blood, and TCR repertoires in tissue are likely to differ from TCR repertoires in blood.

For this clone: Its antigen has not been determined. There are no base qualities to consult, and no much larger clone falls within one base.

Healthy HIV-negative adults with no recently reported acute infections or vaccinations were included as donors. Every donor was a Caucasian adult living in Nashville, Tennessee, USA. CD8 memory samples consisted of magnetically selected CD45RO+ cells combined with CCR7-negative CD45RA+ effector memory (TemRA) cells. After blood collection by leukapheresis, PBMCs were isolated using Ficoll-Histopaque density gradient centrifugation and then cryopreserved in the vapor phase of liquid nitrogen. Analytical flow cytometry was used to check the purity and quantity of each magnetically sorted T cell population. Each sorted fraction had its genomic DNA isolated and then quantified by UV absorbance on a Nanodrop 2000c. CDR1 MGHDK and CDR2 SYGVNS were looked up in the germline V gene. From cysteine to phenylalanine, the CDR3 is 14 amino acids long. Only the CDR3 DNA stays, 42 bases, in frame from base 1. V lost 3 bases and J lost 5 bases; the stretch between them is 13 bases long.

The sequence links TRBV25-1 to TRBJ1-2; the D gene is possibly TRBD1, with 5 bases matching. The sequence came from a man aged 18 to 29 in good health. Some clones in this sample may be carry-over from other donors' samples. Sequenced sample: memory CD8+ T cells from PBMCs. The cell subset or site label, read with the paper, signifies: CD45RO+ cells pooled with CCR7-negative TemRA cells. The CDR3 protein is CASSDIPREYGYTF. The sequenced DNA: TGTGCCAGCAGTGATATCCCCAGGGAGTATGGCTACACCTTC.